The rows below give T cell receptor beta chains drawn from one sample of a study of beta chain features in type 1 diabetes. Assay: immunoSEQ multiplex PCR; the TCRdb copy retains only in-frame clones and omits some. Counted here are nearly 250,000 clones, approximately 14% occurring once; the ten biggest clones make up 0.026%. The sample was naive CD4+ T cells from blood. Every receptor here comes from a woman between 40 and 55 years old in good health. Both conserved end residues are part of each CDR3. The D gene is left open where the match is weak. Not every row has a clone size; where given, it reads once, few, many or a size class.

>TRBJ1-2|TRBV7-2|NA|NA
TGTGCCAGCAGCTTCGGGAATGGCTACACCTTC
CASSFGNGYTF
>TRBJ1-3|TRBV2|NA|NA
TGTGCCAGCATGGAGGTCAGGGGAGATGGAAACACCATATATTTT
CASMEVRGDGNTIYF
>TRBJ2-7|TRBV9|few|NA
TGTGCCAGCAGCGTTACAGGTATGGGTGAGCAGTACTTC
CASSVTGMGEQYF
>TRBJ2-5|TRBV2|NA|TRBD1
TGTGCCAGCAGCGCGGACAGGCCCCAAGAGACCCAGTACTTC
CASSADRPQETQYF
>TRBJ2-7|TRBV5-1|few|TRBD1
TGCGCCAGCAGCTCCACCGCAGGGGGCTCCTACGAGCAGTACTTC
CASSSTAGGSYEQYF
>TRBJ1-6|TRBV18|NA|TRBD1
TGTGCCAGCTCCGCCCGGACAGGAGACAATTCACCCCTCCACTTT
CASSARTGDNSPLHF
>TRBJ2-7|TRBV7-2|few|NA
TGTGCCAGCAGCTCCTATCGGTGGTGGGAGCAGTACTTC
CASSSYRWWEQYF
>TRBJ2-7|TRBV13|few|TRBD1
TGTGCCAGCAGCCCGGGACAGGGTGGGCCCTACGAGCAGTACTTC
CASSPGQGGPYEQYF
>TRBJ2-3|TRBV19|few|NA
TGTGCCAGTAGTATCGGACAGACATGGACGGGCACAGATACGCAGTATTTT
CASSIGQTWTGTDTQYF
>TRBJ2-3|TRBV6-6|NA|NA
TGTGCCAGCAGTTACTCGACTAGCACAGATACGCAGTATTTT
CASSYSTSTDTQYF
>TRBJ1-5|TRBV6-6|NA|TRBD1
TGTGCCAGCAGTTACGTACAGGGGGCCCAGCCCCAGCATTTT
CASSYVQGAQPQHF
>TRBJ1-1|TRBV18|few|TRBD1
TGTGCCAGCTCTCCCGGGACAGGGCGGACTGAAGCTTTCTTT
CASSPGTGRTEAFF
>TRBJ1-1|TRBV6-1|NA|TRBD1
TGTGCCAGCAATTCAGGGGGCGGAACTGAAGCTTTCTTT
CASNSGGGTEAFF
>TRBJ1-1|TRBV10-3|NA|NA
TGTGCCATCAGTGAGTCGGGGCGTGCTTTCTTT
CAISESGRAFF
>TRBJ1-5|TRBV2|NA|NA
TGTGCCAGCAGTGAGCAGGGGTCGAGTCAGCCCCAGCATTTT
CASSEQGSSQPQHF
>TRBJ2-7|TRBV13|many|TRBD2
TGTGCCAGCAGCTTACGGGCTAGCGGATCCTACGAGCAGTACTTC
CASSLRASGSYEQYF
>TRBJ2-5|TRBV6-5|once|TRBD1
TGTGCCAGCAGAGACAGGGGGAGAGTAGTAGAGACCCAGTACTTC
CASRDRGRVVETQYF
>TRBJ1-6|TRBV6-1|few|TRBD1
TGTGCCAGCAGTGAAGTTGACAGGGGTAATTCACCCCTCCACTTT
CASSEVDRGNSPLHF
>TRBJ2-3|TRBV10-3|NA|TRBD2
TGTGCCATCAGTGAGTCGCTGCGGGGGGGCACAGATACGCAGTATTTT
CAISESLRGGTDTQYF
>TRBJ1-6|TRBV18|few|NA
TGTGCCAGCTCACCGGGTTCAGGGATTAGCTCCTATAATTCACCCCTCCACTTT
CASSPGSGISSYNSPLHF
>TRBJ1-2|TRBV7-9|NA|TRBD1
TGTGCCAGTAGGGGACAGTCCCATGGCTACACCTTC
CASRGQSHGYTF
>TRBJ2-7|TRBV5-4|few|TRBD1
TGTGCCAGCAGCTGGGGGAAACCGGGACAGGGGGACGAGCAGTACTTC
CASSWGKPGQGDEQYF
>TRBJ1-2|TRBV19|NA|NA
TGTGCCAGCCGGGGGGACAAATCTGGCTACACCTTC
CASRGDKSGYTF
>TRBJ1-5|TRBV6-5|NA|TRBD1
TGTGCCAGCAGTTACACGACAGGGGATCAGCCCCAGCATTTT
CASSYTTGDQPQHF
>TRBJ1-3|TRBV7-6|NA|NA
TGTGCCAGCAGCTTAGCCCAGGGAGGTGGAAACACCATATATTTT
CASSLAQGGGNTIYF
>TRBJ2-7|TRBV5-1|NA|TRBD1
TGCGCCAGCCGGACAGGGTGGAACGAGCAGTACTTC
CASRTGWNEQYF
>TRBJ2-7|TRBV13|NA|NA
TGTGCCAGCAGCTTACGGCAGGGCTACGAGCAGTACTTC
CASSLRQGYEQYF
>TRBJ1-2|TRBV4-3|NA|NA
TGCGCCAGCAGCCAGGAGGATTCGGGAAACTATGGCTACACCTTC
CASSQEDSGNYGYTF
>TRBJ2-1|TRBV28|many|NA
TGTGCCAGCAGTCTCACGAGTAAGCAGTTCTTC
CASSLTSKQFF
>TRBJ2-3|TRBV19|NA|NA
TGTGCCAGTAGGGCCGAGGTAGTTCGCACAGATACGCAGTATTTT
CASRAEVVRTDTQYF
>TRBJ2-7|TRBV5-1|few|NA
TGCGCCAGCAGCTTTCCCCAGGTCGACGAGCAGTACTTC
CASSFPQVDEQYF
>TRBJ2-7|TRBV4-2|NA|NA
TGTGCCAGCAGCCAAGTGGGTCAGGCTTACGAGCAGTACTTC
CASSQVGQAYEQYF
>TRBJ1-4|TRBV7-9|NA|TRBD1
TGTGCCAGCAGCTCGACACTACAGGGGCTGAATGAAAAACTGTTTTTT
CASSSTLQGLNEKLFF
>TRBJ2-5|TRBV6-5|NA|TRBD1
TGTGCCAGCAAGCGGACAGGGATGGGTACAGAGACCCAGTACTTC
CASKRTGMGTETQYF
>TRBJ2-1|TRBV19|few|TRBD1
TGTGCCAGTAGTAGGACAGGGGTAGAGAGATACAATGAGCAGTTCTTC
CASSRTGVERYNEQFF
>TRBJ1-2|TRBV25-1|NA|NA
TGTGCCAGCAGTGATTTGGTGCTACAGGGAATCACCTTC
CASSDLVLQGITF
>TRBJ2-4|TRBV28|many|TRBD1
TGTGCCAGCAGGCAGGGGGCAGGGACCATTCAGTACTTC
CASRQGAGTIQYF
>TRBJ2-5|TRBV7-2|NA|TRBD2
TGTGCCAGCAGCGTAAGCGGGGGGGCCAGAGAGACCCAGTACTTC
CASSVSGGARETQYF
>TRBJ2-5|TRBV14|few|NA
TGTGCCAGCAGCCAAGTCCGGGGAGAGACCCAGTACTTC
CASSQVRGETQYF
>TRBJ1-1|TRBV29-1|many|NA
TGCAGCGTTGAGGGTCGCGTGAGGACTGAAGCTTTCTTT
CSVEGRVRTEAFF
>TRBJ2-3|TRBV7-9|few|TRBD1
TGTGCCAGCAGCCCCGGACAGGGAAGGGATACGCAGTATTTT
CASSPGQGRDTQYF
>TRBJ1-6|TRBV4-1|many|TRBD1
TGCGCCAGCAGCCACGCGGACAGGGACCATCCTTCACCCCTCCACTTT
CASSHADRDHPSPLHF
>TRBJ2-3|TRBV7-9|NA|NA
TGTGCCAGCAACTCGGCAGATACGCAGTATTTT
CASNSADTQYF
>TRBJ2-3|TRBV28|NA|NA
TGTGCCAGCAGCTTTGCGGTGGCCGGGGAAGATACGCAGTATTTT
CASSFAVAGEDTQYF
>TRBJ2-7|TRBV18|few|TRBD2
TGTGCCAGCTCACCCCTACGGGAGGGCTACGAGCAGTACTTC
CASSPLREGYEQYF
>TRBJ2-3|TRBV5-1|few|TRBD1
TGCGCCAGCCGCGACAGGGACAGGGATACGCAGTATTTT
CASRDRDRDTQYF
>TRBJ1-1|TRBV6-1|NA|TRBD1
TGTGCCAGCAGCTTGGACAGGGGGCGGACTGAAGCTTTCTTT
CASSLDRGRTEAFF
>TRBJ2-5|TRBV6-6|NA|NA
TGTGCCAGCAGTCCCGTAGCCAGCCTTCTGAACGACCAGTACTTC
CASSPVASLLNDQYF
>TRBJ2-1|TRBV5-6|NA|TRBD2
TGTGCCAGCAGCTGGGAGCGGGGACCCTACAATGAGCAGTTCTTC
CASSWERGPYNEQFF
>TRBJ2-2|TRBV7-9|NA|TRBD2
TGTGCCAGCAGCGCCACTAGACTAGCGGGGGATACCGGGGAGCTGTTTTTT
CASSATRLAGDTGELFF
>TRBJ2-7|TRBV18|NA|TRBD2
TGTGCCAGCTCACGGACTAGCGGGGGGGCTGAGCAGTACTTC
CASSRTSGGAEQYF